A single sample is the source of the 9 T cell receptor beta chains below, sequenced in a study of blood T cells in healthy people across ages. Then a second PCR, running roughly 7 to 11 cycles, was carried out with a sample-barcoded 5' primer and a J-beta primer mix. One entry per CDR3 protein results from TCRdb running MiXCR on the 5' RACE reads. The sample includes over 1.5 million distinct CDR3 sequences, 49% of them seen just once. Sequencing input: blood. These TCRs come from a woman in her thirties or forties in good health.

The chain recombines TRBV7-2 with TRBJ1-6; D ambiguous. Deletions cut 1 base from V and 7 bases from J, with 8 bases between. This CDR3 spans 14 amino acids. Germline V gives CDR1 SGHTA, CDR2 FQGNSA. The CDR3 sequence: CASSLVVRNSPLHF. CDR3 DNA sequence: TGTGCCAGCAGCTTAGTGGTCAGGAATTCACCCCTCCACTTT. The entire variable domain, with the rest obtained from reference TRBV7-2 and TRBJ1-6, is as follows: GAGVSQSPSNKVTEKGKDVELRCDPISGHTALYWYRQSLGQGLEFLIYFQGNSAPDKSGLPSDRFSAERTGGSVSTLTIQRTQQEDSAVYLCASSLVVRNSPLHFGNGTRLTVT.

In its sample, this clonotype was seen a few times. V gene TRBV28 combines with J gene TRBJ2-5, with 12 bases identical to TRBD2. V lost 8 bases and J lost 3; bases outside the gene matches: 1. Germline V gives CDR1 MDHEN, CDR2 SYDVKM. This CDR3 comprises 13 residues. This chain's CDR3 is CASRTSGEETQYF. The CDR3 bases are TGTGCCAGCCGGACTAGCGGGGAAGAGACCCAGTACTTC. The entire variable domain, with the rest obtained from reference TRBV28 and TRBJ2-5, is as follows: DVKVTQSSRYLVKRTGEKVFLECVQDMDHENMFWYRQDPGLGLRLIYFSYDVKMKEKGDIPEGYSVSREKKERFSLILESASTNQTSMYLCASRTSGEETQYFGPGTRLLVL.

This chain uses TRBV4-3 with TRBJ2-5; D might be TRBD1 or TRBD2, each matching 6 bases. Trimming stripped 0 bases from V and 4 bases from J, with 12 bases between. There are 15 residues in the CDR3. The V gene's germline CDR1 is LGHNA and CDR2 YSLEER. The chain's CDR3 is CASSQDPEGGETQYF. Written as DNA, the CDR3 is TGCGCCAGCAGCCAAGACCCCGAGGGGGGAGAGACCCAGTACTTC.

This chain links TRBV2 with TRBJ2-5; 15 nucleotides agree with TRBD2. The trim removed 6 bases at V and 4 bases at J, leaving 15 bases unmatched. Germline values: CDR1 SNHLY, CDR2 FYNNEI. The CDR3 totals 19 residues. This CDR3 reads CASRLGTSGGHLDRETQYF. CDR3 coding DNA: TGTGCCAGCAGGCTCGGGACTAGCGGGGGGCACCTCGATAGAGAGACCCAGTACTTC.

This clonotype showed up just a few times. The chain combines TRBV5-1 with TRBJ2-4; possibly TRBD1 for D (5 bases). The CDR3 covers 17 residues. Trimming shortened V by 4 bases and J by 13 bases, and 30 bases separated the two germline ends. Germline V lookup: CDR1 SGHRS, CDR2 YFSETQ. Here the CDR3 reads CASSASSLTALLSVQYF. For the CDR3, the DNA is TGCGCCAGCAGCGCATCCAGCCTGACAGCCCTCTTGAGTGTGCAGTACTTC.

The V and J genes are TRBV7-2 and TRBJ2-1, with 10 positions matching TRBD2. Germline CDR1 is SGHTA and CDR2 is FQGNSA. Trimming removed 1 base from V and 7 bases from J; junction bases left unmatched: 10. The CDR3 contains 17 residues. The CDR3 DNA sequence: TGTGCCAGCAGCTTAGGGGGCGCTAGCGGGGGCCAGAATGAGCAGTTCTTC. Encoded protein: CASSLGGASGGQNEQFF.

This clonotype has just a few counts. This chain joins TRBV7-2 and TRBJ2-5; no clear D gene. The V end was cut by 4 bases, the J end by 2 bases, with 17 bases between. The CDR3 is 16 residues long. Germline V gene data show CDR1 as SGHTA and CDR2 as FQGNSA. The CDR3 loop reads CASSWTGRTDQETQYF. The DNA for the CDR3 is TGTGCCAGCAGCTGGACCGGGCGGACCGATCAAGAGACCCAGTACTTC. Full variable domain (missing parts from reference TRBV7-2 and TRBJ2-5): GAGVSQSPSNKVTEKGKDVELRCDPISGHTALYWYRQSLGQGLEFLIYFQGNSAPDKSGLPSDRFSAERTGGSVSTLTIQRTQQEDSAVYLCASSWTGRTDQETQYFGPGTRLLVL.

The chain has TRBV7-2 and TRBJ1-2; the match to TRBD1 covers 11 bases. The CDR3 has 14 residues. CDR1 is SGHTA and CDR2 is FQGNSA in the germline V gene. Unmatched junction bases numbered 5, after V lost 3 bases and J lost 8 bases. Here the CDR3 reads CASSFRTGGRGYTF. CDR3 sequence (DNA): TGTGCCAGCAGCTTTCGGACAGGGGGCAGAGGCTACACCTTC. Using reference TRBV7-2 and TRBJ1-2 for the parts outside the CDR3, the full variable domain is GAGVSQSPSNKVTEKGKDVELRCDPISGHTALYWYRQSLGQGLEFLIYFQGNSAPDKSGLPSDRFSAERTGGSVSTLTIQRTQQEDSAVYLCASSFRTGGRGYTFGSGTRLTVV.

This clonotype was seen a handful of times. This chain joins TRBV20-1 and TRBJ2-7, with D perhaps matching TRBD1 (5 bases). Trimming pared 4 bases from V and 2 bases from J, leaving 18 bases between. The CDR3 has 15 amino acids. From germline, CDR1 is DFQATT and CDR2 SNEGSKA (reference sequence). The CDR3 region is CSANSARSGTYEQYF. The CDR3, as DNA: TGCAGTGCTAATTCGGCCAGGTCAGGGACCTACGAGCAGTACTTC.